This TCR beta chain was sequenced during a study of blood T cell repertoires in COVID-19. Study-level information: Researchers got acute and convalescent COVID-19 samples from the United States, Italy and Spain. Sample material is recorded as cDNA or gDNA derived from T cells, B-cell-depleted T cells, or PBMCs.

The germline V gene encodes CDR1 LGHNT and CDR2 FRNRAP. Deletions cut 4 bases from V and 0 bases from J, with 6 bases between. This CDR3 is 13 amino acids long. Patients at the Seattle site were enrolled during active infection and followed longitudinally. The protocol was immunoSEQ multiplex PCR, while the TCRdb copy is restricted to in-frame clones and leaves out a portion. In the table there are some 450,000 clones, approximately 90% of which are singletons. This rearrangement joins TRBV12-5 to TRBJ1-1; maybe TRBD1 (6 bases). Specimen: peripheral blood. The receptor was derived from a man younger than 30 with COVID-19, enrolled during active disease. The CDR3 here is CASGWDMNTEAFF. CDR3 coding DNA: TGTGCTAGTGGTTGGGACATGAACACTGAAGCTTTCTTT.